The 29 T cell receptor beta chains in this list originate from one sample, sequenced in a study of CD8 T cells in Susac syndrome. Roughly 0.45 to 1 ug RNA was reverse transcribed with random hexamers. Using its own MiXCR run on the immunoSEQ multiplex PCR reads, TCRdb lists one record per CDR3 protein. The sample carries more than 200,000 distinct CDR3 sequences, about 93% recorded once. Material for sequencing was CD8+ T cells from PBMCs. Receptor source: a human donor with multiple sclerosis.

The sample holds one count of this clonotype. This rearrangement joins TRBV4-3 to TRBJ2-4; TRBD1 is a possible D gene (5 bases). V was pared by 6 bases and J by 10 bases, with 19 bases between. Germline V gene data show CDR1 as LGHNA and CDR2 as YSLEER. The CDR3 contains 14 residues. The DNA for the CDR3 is TGCGCCAGCAGTCCCAGGGTAGATCCGCGGATTCAGTACTTC. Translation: CASSPRVDPRIQYF.

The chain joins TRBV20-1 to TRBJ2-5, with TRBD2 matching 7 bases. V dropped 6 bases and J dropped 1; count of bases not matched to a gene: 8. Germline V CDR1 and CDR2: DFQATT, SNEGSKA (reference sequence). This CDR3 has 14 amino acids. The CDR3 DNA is TGCAGTGCCACCAAGACTAGCATCCAAGAGACCCAGTACTTC. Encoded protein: CSATKTSIQETQYF.

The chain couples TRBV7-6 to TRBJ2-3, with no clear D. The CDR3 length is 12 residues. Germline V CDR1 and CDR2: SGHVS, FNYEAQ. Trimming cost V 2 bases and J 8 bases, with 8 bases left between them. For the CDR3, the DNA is TGTGCCAGCAGCTTACACTCCGGTACGCAGTATTTT. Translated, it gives CASSLHSGTQYF.

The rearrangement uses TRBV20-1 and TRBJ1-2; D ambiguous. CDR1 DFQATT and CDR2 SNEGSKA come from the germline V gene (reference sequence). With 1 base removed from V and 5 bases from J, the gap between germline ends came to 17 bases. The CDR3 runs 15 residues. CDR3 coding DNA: TGCAGTGCTAGAGTTTTGGACGGCCGGACTTATGGCTACACCTTC. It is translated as CSARVLDGRTYGYTF.

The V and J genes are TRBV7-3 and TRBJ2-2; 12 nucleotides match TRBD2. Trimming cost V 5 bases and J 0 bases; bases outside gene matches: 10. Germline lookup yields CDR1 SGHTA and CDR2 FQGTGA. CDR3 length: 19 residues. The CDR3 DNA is TGTGCCAGCAGCACCCGGACTAGCGGGAAGGCCACGAACACCGGGGAGCTGTTTTTT. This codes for CASSTRTSGKATNTGELFF.

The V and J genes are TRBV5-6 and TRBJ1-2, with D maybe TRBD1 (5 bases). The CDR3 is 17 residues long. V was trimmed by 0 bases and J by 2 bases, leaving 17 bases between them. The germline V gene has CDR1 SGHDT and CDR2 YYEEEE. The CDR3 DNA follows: TGTGCCAGCAGCTTGGTCCCTAGGACATACGAAAACTATGGCTACACCTTC. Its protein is CASSLVPRTYENYGYTF.

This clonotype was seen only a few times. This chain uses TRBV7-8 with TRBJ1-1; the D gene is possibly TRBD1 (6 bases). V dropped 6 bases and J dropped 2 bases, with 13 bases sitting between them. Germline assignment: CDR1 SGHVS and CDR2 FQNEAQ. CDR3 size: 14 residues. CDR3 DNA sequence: TGTGCCAGCAGTTCTACAGGGCTCAACACTGAAGCTTTCTTT. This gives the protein CASSSTGLNTEAFF.

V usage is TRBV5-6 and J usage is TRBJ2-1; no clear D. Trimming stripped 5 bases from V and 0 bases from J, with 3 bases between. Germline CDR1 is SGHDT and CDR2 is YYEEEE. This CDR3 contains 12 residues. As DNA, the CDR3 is TGTGCCAGCAGGGTCTCCTACAATGAGCAGTTCTTC. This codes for CASRVSYNEQFF.

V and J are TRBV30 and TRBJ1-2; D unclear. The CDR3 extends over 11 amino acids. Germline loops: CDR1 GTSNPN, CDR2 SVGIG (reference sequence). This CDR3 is CATHWIFGYTF. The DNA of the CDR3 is TGTGCGACGCATTGGATCTTTGGCTACACCTTC.

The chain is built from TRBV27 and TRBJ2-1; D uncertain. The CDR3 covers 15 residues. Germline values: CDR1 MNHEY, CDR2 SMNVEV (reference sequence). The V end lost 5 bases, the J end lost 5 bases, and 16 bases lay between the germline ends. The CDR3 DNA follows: TGTGCCAGCAGTCCGCGTTCTTCCAGCGACAATGAGCAGTTCTTC. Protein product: CASSPRSSSDNEQFF.

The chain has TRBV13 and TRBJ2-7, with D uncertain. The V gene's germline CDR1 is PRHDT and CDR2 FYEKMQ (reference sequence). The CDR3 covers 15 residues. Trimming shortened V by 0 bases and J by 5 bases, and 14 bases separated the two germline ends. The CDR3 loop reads CASSLGARLTDEQYF. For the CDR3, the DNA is TGTGCCAGCAGCTTAGGAGCAAGACTCACTGACGAGCAGTACTTC.

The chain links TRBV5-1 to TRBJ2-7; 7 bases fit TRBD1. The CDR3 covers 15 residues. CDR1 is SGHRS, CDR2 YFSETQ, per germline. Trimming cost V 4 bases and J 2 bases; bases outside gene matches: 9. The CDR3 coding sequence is TGCGCCAGCAGCGGAACCGGGACAGCCACCTACGAGCAGTACTTC. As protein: CASSGTGTATYEQYF.

CDR3 bases: TGTGCCAGCAGCTGGCCGGGACAGGGCTACGAGCAGTACTTC. It codes for CASSWPGQGYEQYF. The chain employs TRBV13 and TRBJ2-7, with 9 bases lining up with TRBD1. The V gene end was trimmed by 4 bases and the J gene end by 3 bases; junction bases not matched to a gene: 4. The CDR3 runs to 14 residues. Germline V lookup: CDR1 PRHDT, CDR2 FYEKMQ (reference sequence).

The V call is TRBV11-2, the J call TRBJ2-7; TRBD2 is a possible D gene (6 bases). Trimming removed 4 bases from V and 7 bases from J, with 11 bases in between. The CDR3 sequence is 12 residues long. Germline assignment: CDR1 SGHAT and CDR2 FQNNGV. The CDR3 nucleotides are TGTGCCAGCAGCTGGGGGGAAAAAGAGCAGTACTTC. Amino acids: CASSWGEKEQYF.

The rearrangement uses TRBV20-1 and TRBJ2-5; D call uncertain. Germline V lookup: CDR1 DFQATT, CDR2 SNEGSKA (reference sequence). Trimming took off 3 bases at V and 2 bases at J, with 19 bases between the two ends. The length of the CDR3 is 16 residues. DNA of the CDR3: TGCAGTGCTAGTCTGTTGCGCTCGGCAGGACAAGAGACCCAGTACTTC. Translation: CSASLLRSAGQETQYF.

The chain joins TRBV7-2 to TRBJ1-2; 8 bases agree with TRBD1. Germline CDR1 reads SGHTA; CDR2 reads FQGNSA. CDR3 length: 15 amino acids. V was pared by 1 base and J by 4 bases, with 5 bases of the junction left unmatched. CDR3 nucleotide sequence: TGTGCCAGCAGCTTAGGGGACAGGCCCAGCTATGGCTACACCTTC. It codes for CASSLGDRPSYGYTF.

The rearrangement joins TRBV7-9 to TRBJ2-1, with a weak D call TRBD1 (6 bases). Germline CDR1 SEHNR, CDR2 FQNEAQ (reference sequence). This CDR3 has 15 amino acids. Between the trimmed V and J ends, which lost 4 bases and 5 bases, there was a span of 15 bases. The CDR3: CASSSQYRQDNEQFF. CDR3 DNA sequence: TGTGCCAGCAGCTCACAATACCGACAGGACAATGAGCAGTTCTTC.

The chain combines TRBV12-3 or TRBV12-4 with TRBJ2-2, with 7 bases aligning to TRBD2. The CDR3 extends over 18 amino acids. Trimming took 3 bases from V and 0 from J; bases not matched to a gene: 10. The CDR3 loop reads CASSLGPLARSNTGELFF. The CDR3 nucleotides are TGTGCCAGCAGTTTGGGCCCACTAGCGCGCTCGAACACCGGGGAGCTGTTTTTT.

In nucleotides, the CDR3 is TGTGCCAGCAGTCCATTCAGCTTCAGCTCCTATAATTCACCCCTCCACTTT. The encoded protein is CASSPFSFSSYNSPLHF. The gene calls are TRBV7-9 and TRBJ1-6, with D unresolved. This CDR3 region has 17 residues. Germline CDR1 is SEHNR and CDR2 is FQNEAQ (reference sequence). V shed 6 bases and J shed 0 bases, with 15 bases lying between them.

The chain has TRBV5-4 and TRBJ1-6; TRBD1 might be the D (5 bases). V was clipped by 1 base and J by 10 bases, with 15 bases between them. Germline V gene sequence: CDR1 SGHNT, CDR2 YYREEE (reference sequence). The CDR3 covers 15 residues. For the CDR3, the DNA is TGTGCCAGCAGCTTGTCGGGGCACGGTCCCTCACCCCTCCACTTT. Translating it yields CASSLSGHGPSPLHF.

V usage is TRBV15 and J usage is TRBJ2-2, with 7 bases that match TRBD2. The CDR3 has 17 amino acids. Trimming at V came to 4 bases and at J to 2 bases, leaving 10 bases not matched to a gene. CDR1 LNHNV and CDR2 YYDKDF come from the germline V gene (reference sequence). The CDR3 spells CATSTHLREDNTGELFF. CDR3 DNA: TGTGCCACCAGCACCCACTTACGGGAGGACAACACCGGGGAGCTGTTTTTT.

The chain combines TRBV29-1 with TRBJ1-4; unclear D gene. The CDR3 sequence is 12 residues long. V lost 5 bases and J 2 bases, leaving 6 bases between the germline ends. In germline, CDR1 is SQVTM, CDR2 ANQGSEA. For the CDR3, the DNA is TGCAGCGTTTTAGAGACTAATGAAAAACTGTTTTTT. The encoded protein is CSVLETNEKLFF.

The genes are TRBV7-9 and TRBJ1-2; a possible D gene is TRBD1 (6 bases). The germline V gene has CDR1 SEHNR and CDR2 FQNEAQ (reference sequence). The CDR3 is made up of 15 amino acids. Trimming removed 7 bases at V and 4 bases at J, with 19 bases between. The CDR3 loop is CASTIPRDNRYGYTF. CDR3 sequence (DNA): TGTGCCAGCACCATCCCCCGGGACAACCGCTATGGCTACACCTTC.

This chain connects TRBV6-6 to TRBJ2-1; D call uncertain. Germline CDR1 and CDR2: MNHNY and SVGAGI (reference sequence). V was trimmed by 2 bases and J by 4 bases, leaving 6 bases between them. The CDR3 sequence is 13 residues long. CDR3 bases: TGTGCCAGCAGTTACGTTCAGTACAATGAGCAGTTCTTC. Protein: CASSYVQYNEQFF.

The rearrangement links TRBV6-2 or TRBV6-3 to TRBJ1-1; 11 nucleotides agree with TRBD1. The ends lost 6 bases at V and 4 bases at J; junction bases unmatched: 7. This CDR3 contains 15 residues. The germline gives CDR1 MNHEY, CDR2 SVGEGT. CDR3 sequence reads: CASSLRTGGLTEAFF. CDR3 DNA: TGTGCCAGCAGCCTCAGGACAGGGGGCCTCACTGAAGCTTTCTTT.

The CDR3 DNA sequence: TGTGCCAGCAGTTTAGCGCAGTGGCGGACAGCGACAAACTATGGCTACACCTTC. Translating it yields CASSLAQWRTATNYGYTF. This chain joins TRBV12-3 or TRBV12-4 and TRBJ1-2; weak D call: TRBD1 (6 bases). The V gene lost 0 bases and the J gene lost 2 bases, with 19 bases spanning the gap. The CDR3 has 18 amino acids.

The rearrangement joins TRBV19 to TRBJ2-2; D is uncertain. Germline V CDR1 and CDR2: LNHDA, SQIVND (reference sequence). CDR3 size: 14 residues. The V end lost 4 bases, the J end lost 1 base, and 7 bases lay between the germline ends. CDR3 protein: CASSTPENTGELFF. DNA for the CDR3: TGTGCCAGTAGTACTCCAGAGAACACCGGGGAGCTGTTTTTT.

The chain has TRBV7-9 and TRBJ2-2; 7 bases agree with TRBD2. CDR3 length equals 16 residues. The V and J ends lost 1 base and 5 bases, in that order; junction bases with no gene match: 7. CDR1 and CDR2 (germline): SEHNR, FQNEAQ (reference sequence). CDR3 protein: CASSLVLAGATGELFF. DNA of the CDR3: TGTGCCAGCAGCTTAGTCTTAGCGGGCGCAACCGGGGAGCTGTTTTTT.

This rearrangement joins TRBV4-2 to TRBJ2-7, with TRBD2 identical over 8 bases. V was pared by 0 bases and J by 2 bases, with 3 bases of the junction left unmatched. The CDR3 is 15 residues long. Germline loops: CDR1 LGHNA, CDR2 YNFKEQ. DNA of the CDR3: TGTGCCAGCAGCCAAGAGCGTAGCGGGACCTACGAGCAGTACTTC. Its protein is CASSQERSGTYEQYF.